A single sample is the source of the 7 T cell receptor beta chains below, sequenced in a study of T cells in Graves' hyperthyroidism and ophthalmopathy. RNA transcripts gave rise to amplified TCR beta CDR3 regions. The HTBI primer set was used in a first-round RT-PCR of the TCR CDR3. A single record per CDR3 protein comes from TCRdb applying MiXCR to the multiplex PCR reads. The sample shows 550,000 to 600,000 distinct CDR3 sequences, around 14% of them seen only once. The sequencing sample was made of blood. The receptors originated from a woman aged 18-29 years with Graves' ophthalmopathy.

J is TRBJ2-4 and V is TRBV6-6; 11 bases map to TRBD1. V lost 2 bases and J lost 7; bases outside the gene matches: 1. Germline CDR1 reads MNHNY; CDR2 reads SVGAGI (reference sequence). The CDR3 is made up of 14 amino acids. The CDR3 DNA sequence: TGTGCCAGCAGTTACAGGGACAGGGGGAACATTCAGTACTTC. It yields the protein CASSYRDRGNIQYF.

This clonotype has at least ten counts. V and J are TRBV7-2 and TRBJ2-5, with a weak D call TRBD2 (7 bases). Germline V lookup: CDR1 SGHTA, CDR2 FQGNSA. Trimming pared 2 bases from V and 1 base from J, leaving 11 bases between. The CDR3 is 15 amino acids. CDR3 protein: CASSLLGGGQETQYF. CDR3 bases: TGTGCCAGCAGCTTATTGGGAGGGGGCCAAGAGACCCAGTACTTC.

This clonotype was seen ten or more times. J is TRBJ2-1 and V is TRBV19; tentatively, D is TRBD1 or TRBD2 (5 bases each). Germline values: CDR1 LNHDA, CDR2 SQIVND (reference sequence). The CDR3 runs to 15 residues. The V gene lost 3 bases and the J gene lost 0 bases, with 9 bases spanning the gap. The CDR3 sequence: CASSIREPSYNEQFF. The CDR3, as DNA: TGTGCCAGTAGTATCAGGGAGCCCTCCTACAATGAGCAGTTCTTC.

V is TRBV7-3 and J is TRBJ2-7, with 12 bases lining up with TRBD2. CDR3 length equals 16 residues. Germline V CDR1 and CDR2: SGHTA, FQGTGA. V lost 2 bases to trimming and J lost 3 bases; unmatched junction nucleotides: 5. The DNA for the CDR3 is TGTGCCAGCAGCTTACTAGCGGGAGGGCCGGGCTACGAGCAGTACTTC. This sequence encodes CASSLLAGGPGYEQYF. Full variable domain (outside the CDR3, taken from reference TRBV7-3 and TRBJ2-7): GAGVSQTPSNKVTEKGKYVELRCDPISGHTALYWYRQSLGQGPEFLIYFQGTGAADDSGLPNDRFFAVRPEGSVSTLKIQRTERGDSAVYLCASSLLAGGPGYEQYFGPGTRLTVT.

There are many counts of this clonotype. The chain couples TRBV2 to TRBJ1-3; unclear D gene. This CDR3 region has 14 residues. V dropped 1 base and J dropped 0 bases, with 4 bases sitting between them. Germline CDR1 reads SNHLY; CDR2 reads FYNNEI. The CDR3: CASSEGSSGNTIYF. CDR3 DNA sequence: TGTGCCAGCAGTGAAGGTAGCTCTGGAAACACCATATATTTT.

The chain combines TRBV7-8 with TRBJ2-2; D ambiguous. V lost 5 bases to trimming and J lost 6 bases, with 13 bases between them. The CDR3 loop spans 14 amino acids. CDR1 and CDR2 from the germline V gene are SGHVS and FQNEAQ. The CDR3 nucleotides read TGTGCCAGCAGCCCAGCCCGGTTTGCCGGGGAGCTGTTTTTT. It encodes CASSPARFAGELFF.

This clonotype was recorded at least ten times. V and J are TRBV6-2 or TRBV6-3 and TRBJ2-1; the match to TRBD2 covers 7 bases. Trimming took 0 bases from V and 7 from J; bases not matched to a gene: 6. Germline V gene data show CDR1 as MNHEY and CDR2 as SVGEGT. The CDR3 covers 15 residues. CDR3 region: CASSYSGGSNNEQFF. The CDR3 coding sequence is TGTGCCAGCAGTTACTCTGGCGGGAGTAATAATGAGCAGTTCTTC.